This note documents a single T cell receptor beta chain sequence. Its cognate antigen is unknown. Looked up from germline, CDR1 is ENHRY and CDR2 is SYGVKD. Trimming took off 4 bases at V and 3 bases at J, with 13 bases between the two ends. The CDR3 runs 14 residues. Vbeta (60) and Jbeta (13) primers were used in the PCR. Sequencing was performed with immunoSEQ multiplex PCR; in TCRdb, only in-frame clones are kept and a portion is missing. The sample records over 150,000 clones, about 80% being singletons. These data originate in a study of cytomegalovirus exposure and HLA in healthy donors. Study as a whole: Around 83% of more than 300 genotyped donors fell in the Caucasian-associated ancestry cluster. The study, taken as a whole, reports: Links to common viral pathogens appeared, in a later analysis, for several of the most significant clusters. Later analysis found that TCR beta chains associated with HLA were more clonally expanded than other, equally common chains.

Sequences were obtained from PBMCs. The clonotype originates from an older woman in good health and CMV-seropositive. The genes are TRBV10-3 and TRBJ2-7, with D perhaps matching TRBD2 (6 bases). DNA of the CDR3: TGTGCCATCAGTGGCGGGGTCGGGCTCTACGAGCAGTACTTC. It codes for CAISGGVGLYEQYF.